A single sample gave rise to the 18 T cell receptor beta chains below, sequenced in a study of metastatic and nonmetastatic thyroid tumors. Using MiXCR, TCRdb re-called clones from the PCR reads. The data hold roughly 72,000 clones, with less than 20% observed a single time. Each patient came to thyroid surgery without any prior treatment (of any kind). The sequenced sample was blood. These receptors all come from a female donor with papillary thyroid cancer or a benign thyroid nodule (not recorded which). Some clones in this sample may be carry-over from other donors' samples.

This clone was counted ten times or more. The rearrangement uses TRBV6-1 and TRBJ2-7; 7 bases line up with TRBD2. V trimming: 5 bases; J trimming: 2 bases; junction bases outside the gene matches: 9. The CDR3 length is 15 residues. Germline CDR1 MNHNS, CDR2 SASEGT. CDR3 region: CASSLSGLEAYEQYF. The CDR3, as DNA: TGTGCCAGCAGTCTATCCGGACTAGAGGCCTACGAGCAGTACTTC.

This clone has at least ten counts. The V and J genes are TRBV7-8 and TRBJ1-6; D is undetermined. The germline CDR1 and CDR2 sequences are SGHVS and FQNEAQ. This CDR3 has 16 amino acids. Trimming cost V 1 base and J 6 bases, with 13 bases left between them. The CDR3 nucleotides are TGTGCCAGCAGCTTAGATACTGATAGGTTTAATTCACCCCTCCACTTT. Translating it yields CASSLDTDRFNSPLHF.

The table lists this clone with many counts. The rearrangement links TRBV5-1 to TRBJ1-6; no reliable D call. Germline values: CDR1 SGHRS, CDR2 YFSETQ. The CDR3 extends over 15 amino acids. V lost 7 bases, J lost 5 bases, and 16 bases lay in between. CDR3 in amino acids: CASGLEGPHNSPLHF. CDR3 DNA: TGCGCCAGCGGTCTGGAGGGTCCCCATAATTCACCCCTCCACTTT.

This clone was observed many times. This sequence joins TRBV18 and TRBJ2-6; maybe TRBD1 (6 bases). The ends were cut back, 5 bases at V and 1 base at J, with 15 bases in the middle. The germline gives CDR1 KGHSH, CDR2 LQKENI. This CDR3 has 17 amino acids. CDR3 bases: TGTGCCAGCTCAACGACAGGAATCGGATCTGGGGCCAACGTCCTGACTTTC. It encodes CASSTTGIGSGANVLTF.

This clone was seen at least ten times. The J gene is TRBJ1-6, the V gene TRBV18; a possible D gene is TRBD1 (5 bases). There are 14 residues in the CDR3. V dropped 3 bases and J dropped 14 bases, with 17 bases sitting between them. The germline CDR1 and CDR2 sequences are KGHSH and LQKENI. The CDR3 DNA is TGTGCCAGCTCACCTAACGGGCAGGGAGGTTCCCTCCACTTT. Amino acid sequence: CASSPNGQGGSLHF.

V is TRBV5-4 and J is TRBJ2-1; D gene uncertain. The CDR3 is made up of 12 amino acids. Trimming left V 0 bases short and J 7 bases short, with 5 bases between. The germline V gene has CDR1 SGHNT and CDR2 YYREEE (reference sequence). The DNA for the CDR3 is TGTGCCAGCAGCTTGGAGGCAAATGAGCAGTTCTTC. Protein sequence: CASSLEANEQFF.

In this sample, this clone turned up many times. The gene calls are TRBV19 and TRBJ2-7; TRBD1 aligns across 8 bases. Germline assignment: CDR1 LNHDA and CDR2 SQIVND (reference sequence). V trimming: 3 bases; J trimming: 3 bases; junction bases outside the gene matches: 7. The CDR3 length is 15 residues. DNA for the CDR3: TGTGCCAGTAGTATCCCGGGACAGGCCAGCTACGAGCAGTACTTC. Amino acid sequence: CASSIPGQASYEQYF.

At least ten counts were recorded for this clone. The V gene is TRBV6-2 or TRBV6-3, the J gene TRBJ1-2; possible D gene TRBD1, 6 bases. CDR1 is MNHEY, CDR2 SVGEGT, per germline. The germline V and J ends were trimmed by 2 bases and 2 bases, with 15 bases remaining between them. The CDR3 loop spans 16 amino acids. The CDR3 spells CASSYDIIRGNYGYTF. The DNA for the CDR3 is TGTGCCAGCAGTTACGATATCATAAGGGGGAACTATGGCTACACCTTC.

The chain is built from TRBV20-1 and TRBJ2-5; a possible D gene is TRBD2 (6 bases). This CDR3 contains 16 residues. V lost 3 bases, J lost 2 bases, and 19 bases lay in between. Germline V gene sequence: CDR1 DFQATT, CDR2 SNEGSKA (reference sequence). Here the CDR3 reads CSARDGGRAAQETQYF. CDR3 DNA: TGCAGTGCTAGGGACGGGGGACGAGCGGCGCAAGAGACCCAGTACTTC.

The chain employs TRBV27 and TRBJ2-3; D is perhaps TRBD2 (6 bases). Germline V CDR1 and CDR2: MNHEY, SMNVEV (reference sequence). The CDR3 totals 15 residues. V lost 3 bases and J 1 base, leaving 11 bases between the germline ends. The CDR3 loop reads CASSLKGLGTDTQYF. CDR3 nucleotide sequence: TGTGCCAGCAGTTTGAAGGGACTGGGCACAGATACGCAGTATTTT.

There are many counts of this clone. The rearrangement uses TRBV7-6 and TRBJ2-1; TRBD1 matches at 9 bases. Germline V gives CDR1 SGHVS, CDR2 FNYEAQ. The V gene end was trimmed by 4 bases and the J gene end by 5 bases; junction bases not matched to a gene: 12. This CDR3 is built from 17 residues. CDR3 sequence: CASSYTTRDRENNEQFF. In DNA form, the CDR3 reads TGTGCCAGCAGCTACACAACCCGGGACAGGGAAAACAATGAGCAGTTCTTC.

This clone appeared many times. The rearrangement joins TRBV29-1 to TRBJ2-1, with 10 bases aligning to TRBD2. In germline, CDR1 is SQVTM, CDR2 ANQGSEA. After removal of 8 bases from V and 8 bases from J, the junction contained 9 bases not matched to a gene. This CDR3 comprises 13 residues. CDR3 region: CSTQPLAGDEQFF. The CDR3 bases are TGCAGCACTCAGCCCCTAGCGGGAGATGAGCAGTTCTTC.

This chain connects TRBV2 to TRBJ1-1; D not certain. Germline V gene lookup returns CDR1 SNHLY and CDR2 FYNNEI. Trimming removed 6 bases from V and 5 bases from J, with 13 bases in between. The CDR3 covers 13 residues. The CDR3 nucleotides are TGTGCCAGCAGCTACAGTTTACATACTGAAGCTTTCTTT. Translated: CASSYSLHTEAFF. The whole variable domain, filled in from reference TRBV2 and TRBJ1-1, reads EPEVTQTPSHQVTQMGQEVILRCVPISNHLYFYWYRQILGQKVEFLVSFYNNEISEKSEIFDDQFSVERPDGSNFTLKIRSTKLEDSAMYFCASSYSLHTEAFFGQGTRLTVV.

This clone was recorded many times. J is TRBJ2-3 and V is TRBV19, with a weak D call TRBD1 (5 bases). CDR1 is LNHDA, CDR2 SQIVND, per germline (reference sequence). The CDR3 has 14 amino acids. V was cut by 3 bases and J by 5 bases, with 12 bases left in between. The CDR3 protein is CASSMQGSVDTQYF. The DNA of the CDR3 is TGTGCCAGTAGTATGCAGGGTTCGGTAGATACGCAGTATTTT.

This clone was seen at least ten times. The genes are TRBV6-1 and TRBJ2-3; possibly TRBD1 or TRBD2 for D (6 bases each). This CDR3 has 15 amino acids. Germline CDR1 and CDR2: MNHNS and SASEGT. The germline V and J ends were trimmed by 6 bases and 6 bases, with 19 bases remaining between them. This CDR3 reads CASSPGGRLVDTQYF. Written as DNA, the CDR3 is TGTGCCAGCAGCCCTGGGGGGCGCTTGGTGGATACGCAGTATTTT.

This clone has ten or more counts. The CDR3: CARDGANYGYTF. The CDR3 DNA is TGTGCCCGGGACGGAGCTAACTATGGCTACACCTTC. The J gene is TRBJ1-2, the V gene TRBV2, with D maybe TRBD1 (5 bases). This CDR3 comprises 12 residues. Germline-derived CDR1 and CDR2 are SNHLY and FYNNEI. The V end was cut by 11 bases, the J end by 0 bases, with 10 bases between.

This clone was counted many times. CDR3: CASSPLSGLAKNIQYF. The CDR3 DNA reads as TGTGCCAGCAGCCCACTATCGGGACTAGCCAAAAACATTCAGTACTTC. The chain is built from TRBV11-2 and TRBJ2-4; tentative D call: TRBD2 (6 bases). V shed 5 bases and J shed 0 bases, with 14 bases lying between them. The CDR3 spans 16 residues. The germline V gene encodes CDR1 SGHAT and CDR2 FQNNGV.

This clone was detected many times. This chain uses TRBV12-3 or TRBV12-4 with TRBJ2-3; 8 bases are a match to TRBD1. V dropped 8 bases and J dropped 8; count of bases not matched to a gene: 15. CDR3 length: 15 amino acids. As DNA, the CDR3 is TGTGCCAGCTGCACAGGGGGGACTCAGACATGTACGCAGTATTTT. Translating gives CASCTGGTQTCTQYF.